This is a list of T cell receptor beta chains from one sample in a study of blood T cells in healthy people across ages. MiXCR, run by TCRdb on the 5' RACE reads, gives a single entry per CDR3 protein. The data contain about 640,000 distinct CDR3 sequences, roughly 58% of them singletons. Sequenced sample: blood. The origin of the receptors is a man in his sixties in good health. The CDR3 runs from the conserved cysteine through the conserved F or W. D genes are given only for firm matches. Rows may omit the clone size; those that give it use once, few, many or a size class.

v_call	j_call	d_call	clone_size	cdr3_nt	cdr3_aa
TRBV6-5	TRBJ2-1	.	.	TGTGCCAGCAGAGGGGGAACACACGGTGAGCAGTTCTTC	CASRGGTHGEQFF
TRBV10-3	TRBJ2-3	TRBD2	.	TGTGCCATCAGTGTGGGGGGGGCAGATACGCAGTATTTT	CAISVGGADTQYF
TRBV20-1	TRBJ2-4	TRBD1	.	TGCAGTGCCGGGACAGGGGACAGCATTCAGTACTTC	CSAGTGDSIQYF
TRBV24-1	TRBJ2-2	.	.	TGTGCCACCAGTGATCTGTCGGCGGGGGAGCTGTTTTTT	CATSDLSAGELFF
TRBV2	TRBJ2-3	TRBD2	.	TGTGCCAGCGGGCTTAGCGGGGGAGATACGCAGTATTTT	CASGLSGGDTQYF
TRBV4-1	TRBJ2-3	.	.	TGCACCAGCAGCCAAGGATTGGATCTAGATACGCAGTATTTT	CTSSQGLDLDTQYF
TRBV16	TRBJ1-2	.	.	TGTGCCAGCAGCCCAAGGGTCGGCTACACCTTC	CASSPRVGYTF
TRBV6-6	TRBJ2-4	TRBD2	few	TGTGCCAGCAGTCGACTAGCGGGGGGGTTAGCCAAAAACATTCAGTACTTC	CASSRLAGGLAKNIQYF
TRBV11-2	TRBJ2-1	TRBD2	.	TGTGCCAGCAGCATAACGACTAGCGGGGGTTTCAATGAGCAGTTCTTC	CASSITTSGGFNEQFF
TRBV9	TRBJ2-3	.	.	TGTGCCAGCAGCGTGAGCGCCTCGCACACAGATACGCAGTATTTT	CASSVSASHTDTQYF
TRBV29-1	TRBJ2-5	.	.	TGCAGCGTTGGCTTGCCGGGGTTCTTTCGCCAAGAGACCCAGTACTTC	CSVGLPGFFRQETQYF
TRBV2	TRBJ2-7	.	many	TGTGCCACCGACTCCGGGCCACCAAATTACGAGCAGTACTTC	CATDSGPPNYEQYF
TRBV5-1	TRBJ2-1	TRBD2	.	TGCGCCAGCAGCTTTAGCGGGGGGGTCGATGAGCAGTTCTTC	CASSFSGGVDEQFF
TRBV20-1	TRBJ2-5	TRBD2	.	TGCAGTGCTAGAGATCCTCGCGGGGGTGAAGAGACCCAGTACTTC	CSARDPRGGEETQYF
TRBV6-1	TRBJ2-6	.	once	TGTGCCAGCAGTGATCACAGCACCTCTGGGGCCAACGTCCTGACTTTC	CASSDHSTSGANVLTF
TRBV5-1	TRBJ1-1	.	.	TGCGCCAGCAGACCCCTCCAGGGTAACGCGAACACTGAAGCTTTCTTT	CASRPLQGNANTEAFF
TRBV6-5	TRBJ1-2	.	.	TGTGCCAGCAGTTACGCAGCCCTCTATGGCTACACCTTC	CASSYAALYGYTF
TRBV5-6	TRBJ1-2	.	.	TGTGCCAGCAGCCTCTCGGGGCCCTATGGCTACACCTTC	CASSLSGPYGYTF
TRBV13	TRBJ2-3	.	.	TGTGCCAGCAGCTTAATGATATCGGGGGATGGCACAGATACGCAGTATTTT	CASSLMISGDGTDTQYF
TRBV3-1	TRBJ2-1	.	many	TGTGCCAGCAGCCAAGATCGGGCTAGTATTGAGCAGTTCTTC	CASSQDRASIEQFF
TRBV6-1	TRBJ1-2	.	.	TGTGCCAGCAGTGAGGAATTACAGGGAAGCGGCTACACCTTC	CASSEELQGSGYTF
TRBV7-8	TRBJ1-1	.	.	TGTGCCAGCAGCTTTACTGTCGAAGGGGACACTGAAGCTTTCTTT	CASSFTVEGDTEAFF
TRBV7-2	TRBJ2-5	TRBD2	once	TGTGCCAGCAGCTTACAACCGGGACTAGCGAGGAATGAGCAGTACTTC	CASSLQPGLARNEQYF
TRBV6-5	TRBJ2-3	.	.	TGTGCCGGCACTCGTAGCCCGGGTGGGGATACGCAGTATTTT	CAGTRSPGGDTQYF
TRBV7-2	TRBJ2-5	.	.	TGTGCCAGCAGCCCATCGCCCGAACCCCGACGGACCCAGTACTTC	CASSPSPEPRRTQYF
TRBV5-1	TRBJ1-6	.	.	TGCGCCAGCAGCTTGTCGCCGGACGACAATTCACCCCTCCACTTT	CASSLSPDDNSPLHF
TRBV7-8	TRBJ2-1	TRBD2	.	TGTGCCAGCAGCTTAACCGTGTGGGGGGGCTACAATGAGCAGTTCTTC	CASSLTVWGGYNEQFF
TRBV5-6	TRBJ2-4	.	.	TGTGCCAGCAGCTTCCCGGCACAGACGGACAACGAGCAGTGCTTC	CASSFPAQTDNEQCF